This TCR beta chain was recovered during a study of blood T cells in healthy people across ages. This CDR3 is built from 15 residues. Trimming left V 4 bases short and J 3 bases short, with 15 bases between. CDR1 and CDR2 from the germline V gene are MGHDK and SYGVNS. This clonotype was seen at least ten times. A second roughly 6 to 11 cycle PCR used barcoded and J-beta primers. TCRdb reprocessed the 5' RACE reads via MiXCR and lists one record per CDR3 protein. The sample lists hundreds of thousands of distinct CDR3 sequences, more than 25% occurring once. The receptor's source is a woman older than 75 in good health. The V call is TRBV25-1, the J call TRBJ2-5; weak D call: TRBD2 (5 bases). The sample consisted of blood. The CDR3 loop is CASSVSLVTKETQYF. The CDR3 DNA sequence: TGTGCCAGCAGTGTGAGCCTAGTGACTAAAGAGACCCAGTACTTC.